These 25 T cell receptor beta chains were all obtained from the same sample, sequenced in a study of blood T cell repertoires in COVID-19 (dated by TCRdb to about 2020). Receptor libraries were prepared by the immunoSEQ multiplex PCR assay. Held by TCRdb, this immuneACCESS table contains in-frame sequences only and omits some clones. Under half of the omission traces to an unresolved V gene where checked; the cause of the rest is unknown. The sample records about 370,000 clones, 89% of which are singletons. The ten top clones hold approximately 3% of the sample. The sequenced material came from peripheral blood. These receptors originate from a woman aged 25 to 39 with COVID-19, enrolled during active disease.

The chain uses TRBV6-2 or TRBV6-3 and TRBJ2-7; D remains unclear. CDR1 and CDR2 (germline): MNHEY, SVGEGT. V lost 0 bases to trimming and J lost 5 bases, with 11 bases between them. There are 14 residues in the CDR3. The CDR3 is CASSYSIKSNEQYV. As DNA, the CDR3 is TGTGCCAGCAGTTACTCGATAAAGAGCAACGAGCAGTACGTC.

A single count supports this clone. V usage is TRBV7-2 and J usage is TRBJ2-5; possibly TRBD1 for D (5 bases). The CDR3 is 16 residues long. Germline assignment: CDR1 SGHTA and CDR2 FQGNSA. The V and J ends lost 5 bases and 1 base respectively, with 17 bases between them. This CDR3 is CASSPRQNPLQETQYF. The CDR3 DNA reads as TGTGCCAGCAGCCCCCGACAGAACCCGCTCCAAGAGACCCAGTACTTC.

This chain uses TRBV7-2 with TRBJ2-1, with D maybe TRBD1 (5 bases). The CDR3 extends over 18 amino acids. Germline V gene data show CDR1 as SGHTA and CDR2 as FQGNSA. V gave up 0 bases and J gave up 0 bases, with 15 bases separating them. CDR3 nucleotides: TGTGCCAGCAGCTTAGCCCCGACAGAACTACTCTCCTACAATGAGCAGTTCTTC. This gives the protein CASSLAPTELLSYNEQFF.

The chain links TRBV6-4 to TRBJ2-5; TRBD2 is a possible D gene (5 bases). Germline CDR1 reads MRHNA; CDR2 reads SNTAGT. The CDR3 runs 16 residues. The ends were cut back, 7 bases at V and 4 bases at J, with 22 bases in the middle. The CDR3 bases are TGTGCCAGCACTCCGACCCGGGATCCCCGACGAGAGACCCAGTACTTC. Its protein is CASTPTRDPRRETQYF.

The CDR3 sequence is CASSSREGDEQYF. DNA for the CDR3: TGTGCCAGCAGTTCCAGGGAGGGTGACGAGCAGTACTTC. V gene TRBV12-3 or TRBV12-4 combines with J gene TRBJ2-7, with 7 positions matching TRBD2. The CDR3 is made up of 13 amino acids. After removal of 4 bases from V and 5 bases from J, the junction contained 5 bases not matched to a gene.

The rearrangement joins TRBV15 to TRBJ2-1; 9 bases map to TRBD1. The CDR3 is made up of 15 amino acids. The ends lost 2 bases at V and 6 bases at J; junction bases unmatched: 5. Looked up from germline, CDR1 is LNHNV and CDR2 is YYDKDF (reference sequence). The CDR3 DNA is TGTGCCACCAGCAGACGGGGACAGGGAATCAATGAGCAGTTCTTC. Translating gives CATSRRGQGINEQFF.

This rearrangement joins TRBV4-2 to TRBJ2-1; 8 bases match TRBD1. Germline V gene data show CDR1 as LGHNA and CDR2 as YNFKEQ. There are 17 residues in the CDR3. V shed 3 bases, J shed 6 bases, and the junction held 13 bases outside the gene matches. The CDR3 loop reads CASSQMGQVATLNEQFF. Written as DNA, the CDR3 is TGTGCCAGCAGCCAGATGGGACAGGTCGCAACCCTCAATGAGCAGTTCTTC.

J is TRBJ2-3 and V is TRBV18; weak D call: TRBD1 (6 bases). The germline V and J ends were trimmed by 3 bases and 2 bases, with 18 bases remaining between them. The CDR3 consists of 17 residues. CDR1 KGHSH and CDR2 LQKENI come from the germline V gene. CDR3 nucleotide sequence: TGTGCCAGCTCACCGTTTGCCCCCAGGGACACCACAGATACGCAGTATTTT. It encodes CASSPFAPRDTTDTQYF.

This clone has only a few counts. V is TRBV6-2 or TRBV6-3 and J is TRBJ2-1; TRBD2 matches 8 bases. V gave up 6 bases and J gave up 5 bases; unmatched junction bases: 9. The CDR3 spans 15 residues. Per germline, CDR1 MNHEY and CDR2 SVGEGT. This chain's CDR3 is CASSKQREIHNEQFF. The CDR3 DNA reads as TGTGCCAGCAGCAAACAGCGGGAGATCCACAATGAGCAGTTCTTC.

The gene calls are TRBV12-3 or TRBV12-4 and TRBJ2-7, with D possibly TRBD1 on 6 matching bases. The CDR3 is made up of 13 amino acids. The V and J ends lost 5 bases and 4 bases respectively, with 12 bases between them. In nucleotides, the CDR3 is TGTGCCAGCAGTACGGACAGTATTTACGAGCAGTACTTC. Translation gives CASSTDSIYEQYF.

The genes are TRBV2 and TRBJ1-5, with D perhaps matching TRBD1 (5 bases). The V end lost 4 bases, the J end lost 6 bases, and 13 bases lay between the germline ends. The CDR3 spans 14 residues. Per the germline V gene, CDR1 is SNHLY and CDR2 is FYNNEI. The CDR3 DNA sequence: TGTGCCAGCAGTGGGGGCGCGGAGGGTCAGCCCCAGCATTTT. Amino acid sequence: CASSGGAEGQPQHF.

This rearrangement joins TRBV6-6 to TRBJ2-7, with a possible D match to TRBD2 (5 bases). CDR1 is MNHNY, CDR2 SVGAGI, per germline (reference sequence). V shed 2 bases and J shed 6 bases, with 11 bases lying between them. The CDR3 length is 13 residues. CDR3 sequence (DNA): TGTGCCAGCAGTTACCGTCAGAGGGCCGAGCAGTACTTC. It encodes CASSYRQRAEQYF.

The CDR3 is CASSFVTQETQYF. CDR3 nucleotide sequence: TGTGCCAGCAGTTTTGTAACACAAGAGACCCAGTACTTC. The V call is TRBV12-3 or TRBV12-4, the J call TRBJ2-5; D uncertain. V lost 3 bases to trimming and J lost 2 bases, with 7 bases between them. This CDR3 spans 13 amino acids.

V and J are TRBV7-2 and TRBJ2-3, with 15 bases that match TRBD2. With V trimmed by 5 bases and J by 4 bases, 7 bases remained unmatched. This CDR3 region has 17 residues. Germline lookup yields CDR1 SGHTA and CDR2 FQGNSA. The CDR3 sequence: CASSRTSGRAGADTQYF. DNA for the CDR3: TGTGCCAGCAGCCGGACTAGCGGGAGGGCCGGGGCAGATACGCAGTATTTT.

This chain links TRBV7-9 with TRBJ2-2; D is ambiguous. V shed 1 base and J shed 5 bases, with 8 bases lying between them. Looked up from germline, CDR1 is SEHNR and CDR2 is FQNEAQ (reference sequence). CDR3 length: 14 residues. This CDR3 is CASSLELETGELFF. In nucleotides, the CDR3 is TGTGCCAGCAGCTTAGAACTGGAGACCGGGGAGCTGTTTTTT.

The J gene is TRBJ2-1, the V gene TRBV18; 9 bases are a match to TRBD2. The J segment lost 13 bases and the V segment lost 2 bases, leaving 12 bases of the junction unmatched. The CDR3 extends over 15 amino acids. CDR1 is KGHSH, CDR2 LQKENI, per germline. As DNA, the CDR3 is TGTGCCAGCTCACCAAGGGACTCCGGACTAGCGAATCAGTTCTTC. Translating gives CASSPRDSGLANQFF.

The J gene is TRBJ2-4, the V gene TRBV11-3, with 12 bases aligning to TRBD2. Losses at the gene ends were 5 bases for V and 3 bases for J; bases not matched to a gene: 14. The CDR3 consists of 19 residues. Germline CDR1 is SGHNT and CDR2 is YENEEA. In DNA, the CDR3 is TGTGCCAGCAGCCCCGGGGCGACTAGCGGGAGAGAGGGCAAAAACATTCAGTACTTC. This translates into CASSPGATSGREGKNIQYF.

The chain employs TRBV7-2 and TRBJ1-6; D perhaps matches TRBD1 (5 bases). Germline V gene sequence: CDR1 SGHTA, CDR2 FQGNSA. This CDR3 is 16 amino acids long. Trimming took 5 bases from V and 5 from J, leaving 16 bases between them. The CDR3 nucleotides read TGTGCCAGCAGCCCGCAGGGTGGGGGGAATAATTCACCCCTCCACTTT. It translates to CASSPQGGGNNSPLHF.

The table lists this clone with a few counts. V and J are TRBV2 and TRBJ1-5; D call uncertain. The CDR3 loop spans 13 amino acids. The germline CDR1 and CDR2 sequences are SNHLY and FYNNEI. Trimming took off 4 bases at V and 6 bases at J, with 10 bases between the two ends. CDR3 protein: CASSADFLQPQHF. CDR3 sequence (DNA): TGTGCCAGCAGTGCCGACTTTCTTCAGCCCCAGCATTTT.

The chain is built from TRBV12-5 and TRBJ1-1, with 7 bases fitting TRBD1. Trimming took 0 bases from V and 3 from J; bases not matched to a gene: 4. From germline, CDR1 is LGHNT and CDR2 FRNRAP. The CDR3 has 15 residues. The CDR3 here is CASGLVQGSHTEAFF. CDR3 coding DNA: TGTGCTAGTGGTTTGGTACAGGGGAGCCACACTGAAGCTTTCTTT. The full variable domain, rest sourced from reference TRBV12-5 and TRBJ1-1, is DARVTQTPRHKVTEMGQEVTMRCQPILGHNTVFWYRQTMMQGLELLAYFRNRAPLDDSGMPKDRFSAEMPDATLATLKIQPSEPRDSAVYFCASGLVQGSHTEAFFGQGTRLTVV.

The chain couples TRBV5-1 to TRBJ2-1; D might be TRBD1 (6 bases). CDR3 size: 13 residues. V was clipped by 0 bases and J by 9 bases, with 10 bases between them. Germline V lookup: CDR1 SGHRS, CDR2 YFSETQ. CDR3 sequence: CASSLEARGEQFF. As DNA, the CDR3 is TGCGCCAGCAGCTTGGAAGCCAGGGGTGAGCAGTTCTTC.

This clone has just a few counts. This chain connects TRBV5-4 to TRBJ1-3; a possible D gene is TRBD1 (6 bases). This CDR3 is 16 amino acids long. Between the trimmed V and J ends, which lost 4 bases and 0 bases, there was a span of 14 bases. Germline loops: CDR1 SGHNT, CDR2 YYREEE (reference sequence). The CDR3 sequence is CASSTNRAYSGNTIYF. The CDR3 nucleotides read TGTGCCAGCAGCACGAACAGGGCTTACTCTGGAAACACCATATATTTT.

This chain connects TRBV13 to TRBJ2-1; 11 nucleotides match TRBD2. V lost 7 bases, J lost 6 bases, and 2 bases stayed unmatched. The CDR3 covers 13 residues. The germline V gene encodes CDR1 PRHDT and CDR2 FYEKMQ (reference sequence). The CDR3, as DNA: TGTGCCAGCACGCTAGCGGGGGGCAATGAGCAGTTCTTC. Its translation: CASTLAGGNEQFF.

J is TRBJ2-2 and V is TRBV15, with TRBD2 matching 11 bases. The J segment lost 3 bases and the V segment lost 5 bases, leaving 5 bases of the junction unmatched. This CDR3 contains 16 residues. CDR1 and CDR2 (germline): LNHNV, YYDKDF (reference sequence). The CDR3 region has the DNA TGTGCCACCAGCTTTAGCGGGAGGGCCTACACCGGGGAGCTGTTTTTT. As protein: CATSFSGRAYTGELFF.

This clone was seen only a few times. CDR3 sequence (DNA): TGTGCCAGCAGCTGGAGGAATGAGCAGTTCTTC. This codes for CASSWRNEQFF. V is TRBV27 and J is TRBJ2-1; maybe TRBD2 (5 bases). CDR1 and CDR2 (germline): MNHEY, SMNVEV (reference sequence). CDR3 length: 11 amino acids. The V end lost 6 bases, the J end lost 7 bases, and 7 bases lay between the germline ends.